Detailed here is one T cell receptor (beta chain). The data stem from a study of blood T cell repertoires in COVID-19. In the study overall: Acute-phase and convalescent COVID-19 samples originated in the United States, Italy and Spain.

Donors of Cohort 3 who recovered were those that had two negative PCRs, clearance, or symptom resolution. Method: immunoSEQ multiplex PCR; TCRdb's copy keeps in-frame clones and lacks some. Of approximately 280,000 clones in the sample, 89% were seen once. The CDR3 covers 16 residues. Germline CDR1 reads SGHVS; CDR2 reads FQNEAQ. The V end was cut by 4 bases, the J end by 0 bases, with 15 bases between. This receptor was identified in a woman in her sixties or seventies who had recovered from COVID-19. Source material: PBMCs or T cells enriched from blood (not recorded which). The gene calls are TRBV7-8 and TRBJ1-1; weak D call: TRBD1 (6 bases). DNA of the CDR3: TGTGCCAGCAGCTCCTGGGGGCGGGGGCTGAACACTGAAGCTTTCTTT. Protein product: CASSSWGRGLNTEAFF.